The subject of this entry is one T cell receptor (beta chain). The specificity of this receptor is unknown. There are no base qualities to consult, and no much larger clone falls within one base. The germline V gene provides CDR1 MGHRA and CDR2 YSYEKL. Reading from cysteine to phenylalanine, the CDR3 counts 14 amino acids. The entry retains the CDR3 DNA only, 42 bases that are in frame from base 1. V is cut back by 1 base and J by 3 bases, with 0 bases in the junction unmatched. This specimen comes from a study of OX40 agonist ivuxolimab in advanced cancers. Context from the whole study: Ivuxolimab, which targeted the costimulatory receptor OX40 (CD134), was an agonistic, fully human IgG2 monoclonal antibody. Intravenous ivuxolimab was administered to patients every 2 weeks at six dose levels: 0.01, 0.1, 0.3, 1.5, 3 and 10 mg/kg. Among the approximately 54 dose-escalation patients, some 20 had hepatocellular carcinoma, approximately 15 melanoma, 9 renal cell carcinoma and 9 head and neck cancer. The dose-escalation cohort was about 86% male with a mean age of around 64 years, ranging from about 23 to 85. Prior anti-PD-1, anti-PD-L1 or anti-CTLA-4 therapy was permitted, and checkpoint inhibitors had been received by 40% to 50% of dose-escalation patients. Partial responses occurred in three dose-escalation patients, of whom one had hepatocellular carcinoma and two had cutaneous melanoma. The point of sequencing TCRbeta in the periphery was to test whether ivuxolimab changed TCR sequence diversity and drove clonal T-cell expansion. The paper describes the monotherapy dose-escalation part (N of about 57 patients) of the phase I trial of ivuxolimab.

Genomic DNA was extracted from sorted cells for sequencing of the TCRbeta CDR3 region. The immunoSEQ Assay was used to sequence the TCRbeta CDR3 regions. The immuneACCESS repertoire file appears here via TCRdb, limited to in-frame rearrangements. These files lack a portion of the clones; in checked studies, under half of the deficit traces to unresolved V genes, and the cause of the others is not known. The sample table shows more than 65,000 clones, and approximately 90% are seen once. The top ten clones comprise approximately 0.3% of the sample. Overall study results and their limits: After ivuxolimab, CD8+ T cells had more expanded clones than CD4+ T cells on average. The antigen specificity of the clonally expanded peripheral T cells was not determined. At doses of 0.1 to 3.0 mg/kg, clonal expansion of both CD4+ and CD8+ blood T cells was observed from baseline to week 6. Low levels of normalized T-cell clonal expansion were also seen in some patients who did not respond. In the 0.1-3.0 mg/kg groups, partial responders had among the lowest normalized peripheral clonal expansion, particularly in CD8+ T cells.

The trial excluded patients who had a history of autoimmune disease or were on systemic immunosuppression. Peripheral blood for TCR sequencing was collected from all dose cohorts at baseline, on cycle 4 day 1, and on cycle 7 day 1. The samples were drawn from a first-in-human, open-label, multicenter phase I dose-escalation trial of ivuxolimab. Adults with locally advanced or metastatic head and neck squamous cell, hepatocellular, melanoma or renal cell carcinoma were enrolled in the trial. Before TCR sequencing, CD4+ and CD8+ T cells were separately sorted from peripheral blood. The clonotype comes from an adult with an advanced solid tumor such as melanoma, head and neck, liver or kidney cancer. The rearrangement joined TRBV4-1 to TRBJ2-5, and TRBD1 aligns with 9 junction nucleotides. This specimen consisted of CD4+ or CD8+ T cells sorted from blood, obtained in a trial of the OX40 agonist ivuxolimab. The nucleotides read TGCGCCAGCAGCCAAGGGGACAGGGAAGAGACCCAGTACTTC. It encodes CASSQGDREETQYF.